The rows below give T cell receptor beta chains drawn from one sample of a study of control samples from healthy donors and cancer patients. Measured with immunoSEQ multiplex PCR; TCRdb has only the in-frame clones, and not every one. Of around 110,000 clones detected, around 90% appear once; the ten largest clones hold around 2.5%. Sequencing was performed on blood. The origin of the receptors is a woman aged 70-85 years in good health. Both conserved end residues are part of each CDR3. Each record gives: J gene, V gene, D gene, clone size, CDR3 DNA, CDR3 protein. D genes are given only for firm matches. A row's size may be missing; if present it is once, few, many or a size class.

J gene: TRBJ2-2; V gene: TRBV25-1; D gene: NA; clone size: NA; CDR3 DNA: TGTGCCAGCAGTGGGGAACCGAACACCGGGGAGCTGTTTTTT; CDR3 protein: CASSGEPNTGELFF
J gene: TRBJ1-2; V gene: TRBV6-5; D gene: NA; clone size: NA; CDR3 DNA: TGTGCCAGCAGTTTCCTCCAGGGCGGCTACGCCTTC; CDR3 protein: CASSFLQGGYAF
J gene: TRBJ2-5; V gene: TRBV7-2; D gene: NA; clone size: NA; CDR3 DNA: TGTGCCAGCAGCTTAAGCGGGACCCAGTACTTC; CDR3 protein: CASSLSGTQYF
J gene: TRBJ2-5; V gene: TRBV6-6; D gene: NA; clone size: NA; CDR3 DNA: TGTGCCAGCAAGTCCCAAGAGACCCAGTACTTC; CDR3 protein: CASKSQETQYF
J gene: TRBJ1-4; V gene: TRBV4-3; D gene: TRBD1; clone size: NA; CDR3 DNA: TGCGCCAGCAGCCAAGTCGGGCAGGGGGCGGGTGAAAAACTGTTTTTT; CDR3 protein: CASSQVGQGAGEKLFF
J gene: TRBJ2-2; V gene: TRBV7-3; D gene: NA; clone size: NA; CDR3 DNA: TGTGCCAGCACCCTGAACACCGGGGAGCTGTTTTTT; CDR3 protein: CASTLNTGELFF
J gene: TRBJ1-2; V gene: TRBV11-2; D gene: NA; clone size: once; CDR3 DNA: TGTGCCAGCAGCCCCTCCGGGGACGGCTACACCTTC; CDR3 protein: CASSPSGDGYTF
J gene: TRBJ2-5; V gene: TRBV5-1; D gene: TRBD2; clone size: NA; CDR3 DNA: TGCGCCAGCAGCACATTAGCGGGGGGGCCTGAGGAGACCCAGTACTTC; CDR3 protein: CASSTLAGGPEETQYF
J gene: TRBJ1-5; V gene: TRBV10-3; D gene: NA; clone size: NA; CDR3 DNA: TGTGCCATCAGTGAGAATTCCGGCAATCAGCCCCAGCATTTT; CDR3 protein: CAISENSGNQPQHF
J gene: TRBJ2-4; V gene: TRBV5-6; D gene: TRBD1; clone size: NA; CDR3 DNA: TGTGCCAGCAGCTTAACCGGGACAGAAAAAAACATTCAGTACTTC; CDR3 protein: CASSLTGTEKNIQYF
J gene: TRBJ1-1; V gene: TRBV18; D gene: TRBD1; clone size: once; CDR3 DNA: TGTGCCAGCTCACCAGTGGGACAGAGAGCTTTCTTT; CDR3 protein: CASSPVGQRAFF
J gene: TRBJ1-1; V gene: TRBV11-2; D gene: NA; clone size: NA; CDR3 DNA: TGTGCCAGCAGCCCACCGCGTTGGCAAACGGAAGCTTTCTTT; CDR3 protein: CASSPPRWQTEAFF